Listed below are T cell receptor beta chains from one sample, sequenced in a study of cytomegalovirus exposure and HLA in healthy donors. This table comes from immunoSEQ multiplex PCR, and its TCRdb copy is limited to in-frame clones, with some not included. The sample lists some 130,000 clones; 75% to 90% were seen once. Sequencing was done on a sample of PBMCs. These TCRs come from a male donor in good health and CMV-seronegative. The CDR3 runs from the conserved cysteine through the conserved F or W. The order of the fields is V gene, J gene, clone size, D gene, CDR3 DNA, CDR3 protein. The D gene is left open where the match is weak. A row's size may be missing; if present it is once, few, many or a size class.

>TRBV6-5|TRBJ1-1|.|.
TGTGCCAGCAGTCCCACTGAGGAGAACACTGAAGCTTTCTTT
CASSPTEENTEAFF
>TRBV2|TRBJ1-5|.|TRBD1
TGTGCCAGCAGGAAGTTCCGTGGGACAGGGGATGTTCATAGCAATCAGCCCCAGCATTTT
CASRKFRGTGDVHSNQPQHF
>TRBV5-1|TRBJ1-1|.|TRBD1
TGCGCCAGCAGCCCGGACAGGGGTATGAACACTGAAGCTTTCTTT
CASSPDRGMNTEAFF
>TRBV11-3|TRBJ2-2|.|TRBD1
TGTGCCAGCAGCCAAGGGGGCTCTGGCACCGGGGAGCTGTTTTTT
CASSQGGSGTGELFF
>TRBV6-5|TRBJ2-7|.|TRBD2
TGTGCCAGCAGTCCTGGGAGGGCCGGGTACGAGCAGTACTTC
CASSPGRAGYEQYF
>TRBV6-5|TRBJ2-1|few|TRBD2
TGTGCCAGCAGTTCCGGGACTAGCGGATACAATGAGCAGTTCTTC
CASSSGTSGYNEQFF
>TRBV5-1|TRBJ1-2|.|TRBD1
TGCGCCAGCAGCCCGGGACAGGGGAAGGGATATGGCTACACCTTC
CASSPGQGKGYGYTF
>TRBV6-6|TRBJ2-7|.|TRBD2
TGTGCCAGCAGTTACTCGAGGGAGGGAGTAACCTACGAGCAGTACTTC
CASSYSREGVTYEQYF
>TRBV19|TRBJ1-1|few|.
TGTGCCAGTAGCCGAATCCGGGGGGACACTGAAGCTTTCTTT
CASSRIRGDTEAFF
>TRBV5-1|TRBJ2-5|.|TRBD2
TGCGCCAGCAGCTATGGACTAGCGGGAGTAGGAGAGACCCAGTACTTC
CASSYGLAGVGETQYF
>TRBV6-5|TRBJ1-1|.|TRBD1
TGTGCCAGCAGTTACGGGGGGACAGAATTTGAAGCTTTCTTT
CASSYGGTEFEAFF
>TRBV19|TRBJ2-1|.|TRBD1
TGTGCCATTGCGACAGGGGCAGAGCAGTTCTTC
CAIATGAEQFF
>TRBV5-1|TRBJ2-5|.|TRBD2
TGCGCCAGCAGCCCCGGGACTAGCGTTACGGCCCAGTACTTC
CASSPGTSVTAQYF
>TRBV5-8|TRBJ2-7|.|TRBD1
TGTGCCAGCAGCCTAGGACAGGGGAGGGCCTACGAGCAGTACTTC
CASSLGQGRAYEQYF
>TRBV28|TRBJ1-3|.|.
TGTGCCAGCAGTTCTTCCAGGGGTCTTAGAAACACCATATATTTT
CASSSSRGLRNTIYF
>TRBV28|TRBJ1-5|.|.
TGTGCCAGCAGTATATGGGGGCCCGACTCCCTAAATCAGCCCCAGCATTTT
CASSIWGPDSLNQPQHF
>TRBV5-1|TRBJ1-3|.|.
TGCGCCAGCAGCTCCACCGGACAAAGCTCTGGAAACACCATATATTTT
CASSSTGQSSGNTIYF
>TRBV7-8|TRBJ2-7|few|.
TGTGCCAGCAGCTTAGAAGGAGGCGGAACCTACGAGCAGTACTTC
CASSLEGGGTYEQYF
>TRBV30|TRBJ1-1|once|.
TGTGCCTGGAGTTCGGACACGAACACTGAAGCTTTCTTT
CAWSSDTNTEAFF
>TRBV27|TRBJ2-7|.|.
TGTGCCAGCAGTCCTTCTAGCCAGAGCTCCTACGAGCAGTACTTC
CASSPSSQSSYEQYF
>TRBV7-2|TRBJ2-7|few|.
TGTGCCAGCAGCTTAGGAAACAGCTACGAGCAGTACTTC
CASSLGNSYEQYF
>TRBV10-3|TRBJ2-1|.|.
TGTGCCATCAGTGAAGCACTAGAGGGCAATGAGCAGTTCTTC
CAISEALEGNEQFF
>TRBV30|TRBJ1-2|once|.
TGTGCCTGGGCAGGGCCTAACTATGGCTACACCTTC
CAWAGPNYGYTF
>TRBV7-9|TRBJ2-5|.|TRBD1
TGTTCCAGCAGCCTGAGACAGGGGGAGCAGTACTTC
CSSSLRQGEQYF
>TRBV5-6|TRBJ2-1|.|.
TGTGCCAGCAGCTTGAGGGGCGGGGCGCGCAATGAGCAGTTCTTC
CASSLRGGARNEQFF
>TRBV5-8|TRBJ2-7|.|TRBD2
TGTGCCAGCAGCTTGGGTTATTGGACTAGCGGGTACGAGCAGTACTTC
CASSLGYWTSGYEQYF
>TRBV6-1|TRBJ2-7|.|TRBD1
TGTGCCAGCAGTGAAGGGCAGGGGGCCCACGAGCAGTACTTC
CASSEGQGAHEQYF
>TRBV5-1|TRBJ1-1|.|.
TGCGCCAGCAGCTTGGTGGCAGGGGCGGACACTGAAGCTTTCTTT
CASSLVAGADTEAFF
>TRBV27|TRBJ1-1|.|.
TGTGCCAGCAGCCCTTCAGCGGGGCACCTGAACACTGAAGCTTTCTTT
CASSPSAGHLNTEAFF
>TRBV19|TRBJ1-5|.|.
TGTGCCAGTAGTATTGGGGGGGCCCGCAATCAGCCCCAGCATTTT
CASSIGGARNQPQHF
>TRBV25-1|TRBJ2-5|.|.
TGTGCCAGCAGTGAATCCGCACTATGGGAAGAGACCCAGTACTTC
CASSESALWEETQYF
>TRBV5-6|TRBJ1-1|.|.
TGTGCCAGCAGCCCCTGGGAGGGGGAGGGAACTTTCTTT
CASSPWEGEGTFF
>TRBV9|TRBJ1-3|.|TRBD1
TGTGCCAGCAGCGTAAGGCAGGGGGAAAATGGAAACACCATATATTTT
CASSVRQGENGNTIYF
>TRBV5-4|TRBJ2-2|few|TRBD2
TGTGCCAGCAGCTTGGATGGTACTAGCGGGGCCCTGAACACCGGGGAGCTGTTTTTT
CASSLDGTSGALNTGELFF
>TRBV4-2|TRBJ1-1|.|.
TGTGCCAGCAGCCAAGATCCCCACAGGGAAAACACTGAAGCTTTCTTT
CASSQDPHRENTEAFF